This T cell receptor beta chain comes out of a study of T cell changes during pregnancy in multiple sclerosis. Data came from immunoSEQ multiplex PCR; TCRdb stores just in-frame clones and leaves some out. The sample lists about 39,000 clones, roughly 90% occurring once. The origin of this receptor is a female donor with multiple sclerosis, enrolled in a pregnancy study. Sequences were derived from CD8+ T cells from peripheral blood mononuclear cells, sampled before pregnancy.

The CDR3 reads CASSWDREWTNEKLFF. CDR3 nucleotides: TGTGCCAGCAGTTGGGACAGGGAGTGGACTAATGAAAAACTGTTTTTT. The chain is built from TRBV2 and TRBJ1-4; 9 bases map to TRBD1. CDR3 length equals 16 residues. V shed 5 bases, J shed 2 bases, and the junction held 6 bases outside the gene matches. Germline V CDR1 and CDR2: SNHLY, FYNNEI.